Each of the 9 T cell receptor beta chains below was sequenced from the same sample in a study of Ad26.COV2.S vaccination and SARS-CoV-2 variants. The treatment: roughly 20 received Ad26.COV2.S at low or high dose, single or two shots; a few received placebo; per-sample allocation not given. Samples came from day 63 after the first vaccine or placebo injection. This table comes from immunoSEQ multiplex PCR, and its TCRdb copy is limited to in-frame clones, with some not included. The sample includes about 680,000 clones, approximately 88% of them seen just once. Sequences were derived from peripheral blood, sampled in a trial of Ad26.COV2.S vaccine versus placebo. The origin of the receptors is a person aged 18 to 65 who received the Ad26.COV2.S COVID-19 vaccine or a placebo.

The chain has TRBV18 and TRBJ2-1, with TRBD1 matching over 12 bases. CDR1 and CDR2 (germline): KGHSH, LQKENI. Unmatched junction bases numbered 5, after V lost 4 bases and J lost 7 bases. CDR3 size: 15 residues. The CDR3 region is CASSRGTGGLNEQFF. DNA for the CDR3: TGTGCCAGCTCACGAGGGACAGGGGGCCTGAATGAGCAGTTCTTC.

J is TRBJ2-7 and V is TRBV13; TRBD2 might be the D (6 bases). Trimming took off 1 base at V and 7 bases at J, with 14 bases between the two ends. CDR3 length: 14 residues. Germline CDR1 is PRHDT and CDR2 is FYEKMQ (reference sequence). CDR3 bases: TGTGCCAGCAGCTTAGCTAGCGCCGTGGGTGAGCAGTACTTC. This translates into CASSLASAVGEQYF.

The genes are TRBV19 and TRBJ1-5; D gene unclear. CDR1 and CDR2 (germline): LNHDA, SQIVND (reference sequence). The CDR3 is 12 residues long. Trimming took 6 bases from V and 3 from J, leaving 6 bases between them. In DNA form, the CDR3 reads TGTGCCAGTAGGGGCTTCAATCAGCCCCAGCATTTT. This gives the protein CASRGFNQPQHF.

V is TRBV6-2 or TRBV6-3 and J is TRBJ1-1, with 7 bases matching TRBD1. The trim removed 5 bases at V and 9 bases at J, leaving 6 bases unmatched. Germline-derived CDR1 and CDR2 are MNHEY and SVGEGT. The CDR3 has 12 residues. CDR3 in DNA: TGTGCCAGCAGTAAGAAGGGACAGCAAGCTTTCTTT. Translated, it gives CASSKKGQQAFF.

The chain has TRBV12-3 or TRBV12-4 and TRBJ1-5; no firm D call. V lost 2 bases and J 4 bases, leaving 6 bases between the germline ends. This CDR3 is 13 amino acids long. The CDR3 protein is CASSLNQNQPQHF. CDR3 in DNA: TGTGCCAGCAGTTTAAACCAAAATCAGCCCCAGCATTTT.

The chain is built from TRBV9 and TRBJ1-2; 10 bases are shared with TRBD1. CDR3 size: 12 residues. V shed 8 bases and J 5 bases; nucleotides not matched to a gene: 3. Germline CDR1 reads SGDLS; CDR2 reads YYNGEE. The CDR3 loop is CASGGQGYGYTF. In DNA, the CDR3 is TGTGCCAGTGGGGGACAGGGGTATGGCTACACCTTC. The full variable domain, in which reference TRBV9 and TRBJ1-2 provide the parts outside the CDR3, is DSGVTQTPKHLITATGQRVTLRCSPRSGDLSVYWYQQSLDQGLQFLIQYYNGEERAKGNILERFSAQQFPDLHSELNLSSLELGDSALYFCASGGQGYGYTFGSGTRLTVV.

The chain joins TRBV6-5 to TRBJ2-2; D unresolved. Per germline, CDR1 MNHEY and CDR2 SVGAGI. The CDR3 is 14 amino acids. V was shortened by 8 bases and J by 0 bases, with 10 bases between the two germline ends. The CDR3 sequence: CASPDMTNTGELFF. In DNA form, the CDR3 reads TGTGCCAGCCCTGATATGACGAACACCGGGGAGCTGTTTTTT.

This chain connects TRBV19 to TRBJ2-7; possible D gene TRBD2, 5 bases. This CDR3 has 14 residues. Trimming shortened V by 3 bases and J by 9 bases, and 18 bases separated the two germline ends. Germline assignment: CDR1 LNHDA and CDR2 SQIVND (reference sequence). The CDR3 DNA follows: TGTGCCAGTAGTATGTTGGACTTGGACCGAGGGCAGTACTTC. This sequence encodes CASSMLDLDRGQYF.

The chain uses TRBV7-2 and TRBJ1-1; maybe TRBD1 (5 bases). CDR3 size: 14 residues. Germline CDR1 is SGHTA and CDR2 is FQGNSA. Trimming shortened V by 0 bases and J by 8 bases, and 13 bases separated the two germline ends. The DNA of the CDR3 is TGTGCCAGCAGCTTAGCTACTTGGGGCAGGGAAGCTTTCTTT. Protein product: CASSLATWGREAFF.